This T cell receptor (beta chain) is drawn from a study of beta chain features in type 1 diabetes. As for this clone: Its specificity is not known.

CDR3 size: 16 residues. Germline CDR1 and CDR2: MNHNY and SVGAGI (reference sequence). Losses at the gene ends were 5 bases for V and 0 bases for J; bases not matched to a gene: 5. Sorted populations all exceeded 95% purity. Points from the study as a whole: Insertions at VDJ junctions were less frequent in type 1 diabetes patients. These patients also deleted more nucleotides at the same junctions. Sampled from patients, naive, central memory and Treg TCRB repertoires appeared more similar than those sampled from healthy donors.

Expressed TCRB transcripts were sequenced because the isolated RNA had all been reverse transcribed beforehand. The data were produced by immunoSEQ multiplex PCR, yet TCRdb's version contains in-frame clones alone and is incomplete. Of about 150,000 clones in the sample, around 8% are singletons; the top ten hold 0.55% to 0.75%. The chain couples TRBV6-6 to TRBJ2-1; 9 bases align to TRBD2. This TCR came from a man between 18 and 29 years old in good health. The sequencing input was central memory CD4+ T cells from blood. Written as DNA, the CDR3 is TGTGCCAGCAGTCGCTTTAGCGGGAGCTCCTACAATGAGCAGTTCTTC. Protein product: CASSRFSGSSYNEQFF.